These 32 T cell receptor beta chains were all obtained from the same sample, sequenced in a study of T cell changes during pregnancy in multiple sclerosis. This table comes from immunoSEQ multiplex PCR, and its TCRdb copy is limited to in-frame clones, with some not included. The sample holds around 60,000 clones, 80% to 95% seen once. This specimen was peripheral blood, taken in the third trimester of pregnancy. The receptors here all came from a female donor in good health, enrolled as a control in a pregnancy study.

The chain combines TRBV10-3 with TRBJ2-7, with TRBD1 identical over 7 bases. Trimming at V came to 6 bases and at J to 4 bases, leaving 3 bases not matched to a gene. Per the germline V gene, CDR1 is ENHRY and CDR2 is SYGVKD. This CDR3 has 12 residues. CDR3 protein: CAISGTDYEQYF. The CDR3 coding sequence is TGTGCCATCAGCGGGACAGATTACGAGCAGTACTTC.

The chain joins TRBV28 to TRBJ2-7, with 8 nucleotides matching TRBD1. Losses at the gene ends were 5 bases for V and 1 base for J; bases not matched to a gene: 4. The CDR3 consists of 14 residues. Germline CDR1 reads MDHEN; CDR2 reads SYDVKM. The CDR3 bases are TGTGCCAGCAGTCCGGGACAGGTTTCCTACGAGCAGTACTTC. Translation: CASSPGQVSYEQYF.

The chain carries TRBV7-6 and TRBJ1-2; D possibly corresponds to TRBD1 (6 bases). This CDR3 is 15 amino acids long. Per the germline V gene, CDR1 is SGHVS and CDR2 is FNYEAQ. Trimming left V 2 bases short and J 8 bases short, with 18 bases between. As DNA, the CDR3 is TGTGCCAGCAGCTTAATTGAAGGGGGTAGGGAGGGCTACACCTTC. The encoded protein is CASSLIEGGREGYTF.

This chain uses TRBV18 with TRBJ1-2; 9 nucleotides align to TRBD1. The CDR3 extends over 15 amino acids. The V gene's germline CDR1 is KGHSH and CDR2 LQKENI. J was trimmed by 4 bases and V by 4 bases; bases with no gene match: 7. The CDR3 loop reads CASSQMGQGSYGYTF. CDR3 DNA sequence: TGTGCCAGCTCACAAATGGGACAGGGCAGCTATGGCTACACCTTC.

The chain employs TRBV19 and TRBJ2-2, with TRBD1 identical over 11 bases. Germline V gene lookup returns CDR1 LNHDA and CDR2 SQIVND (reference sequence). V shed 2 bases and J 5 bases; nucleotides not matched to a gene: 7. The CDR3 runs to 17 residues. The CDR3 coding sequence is TGTGCCAGTAGTATATCTCGGACAGGGGGCTCGACCGGGGAGCTGTTTTTT. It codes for CASSISRTGGSTGELFF. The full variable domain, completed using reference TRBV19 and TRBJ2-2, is DGGITQSPKYLFRKEGQNVTLSCEQNLNHDAMYWYRQDPGQGLRLIYYSQIVNDFQKGDIAEGYSVSREKKESFPLTVTSAQKNPTAFYLCASSISRTGGSTGELFFGEGSRLTVL.

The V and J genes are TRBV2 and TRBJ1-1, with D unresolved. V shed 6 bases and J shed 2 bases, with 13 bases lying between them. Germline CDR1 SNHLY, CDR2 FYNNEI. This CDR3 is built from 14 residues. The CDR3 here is CASRTPLGNTEAFF. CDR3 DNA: TGTGCCAGCAGAACACCTCTAGGAAACACTGAAGCTTTCTTT.

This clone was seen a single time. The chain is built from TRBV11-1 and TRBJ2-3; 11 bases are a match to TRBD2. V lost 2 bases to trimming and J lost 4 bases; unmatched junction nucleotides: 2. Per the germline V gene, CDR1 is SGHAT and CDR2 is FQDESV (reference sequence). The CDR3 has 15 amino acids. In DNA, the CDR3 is TGTGCCAGCAGCTTACTAGCGGGGGGTTCAGATACGCAGTATTTT. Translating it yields CASSLLAGGSDTQYF.

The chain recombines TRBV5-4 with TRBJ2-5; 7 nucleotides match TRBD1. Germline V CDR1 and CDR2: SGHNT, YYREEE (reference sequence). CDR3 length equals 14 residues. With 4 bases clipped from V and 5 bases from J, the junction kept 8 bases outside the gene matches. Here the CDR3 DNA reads TGTGCCAGCAGCGACAATAGGGGGCTGGAGACCCAGTACTTC. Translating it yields CASSDNRGLETQYF.

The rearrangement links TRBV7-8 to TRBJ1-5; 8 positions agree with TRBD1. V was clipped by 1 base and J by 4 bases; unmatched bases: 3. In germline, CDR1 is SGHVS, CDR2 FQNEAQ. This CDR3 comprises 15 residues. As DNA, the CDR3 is TGTGCCAGCAGCTTAGGGGGGACAGGAAATCAGCCCCAGCATTTT. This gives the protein CASSLGGTGNQPQHF. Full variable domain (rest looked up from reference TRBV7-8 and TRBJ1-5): GAGVSQSPRYKVAKRGQDVALRCDPISGHVSLFWYQQALGQGPEFLTYFQNEAQLDKSGLPSDRFFAERPEGSVSTLKIQRTQQEDSAVYLCASSLGGTGNQPQHFGDGTRLSIL.

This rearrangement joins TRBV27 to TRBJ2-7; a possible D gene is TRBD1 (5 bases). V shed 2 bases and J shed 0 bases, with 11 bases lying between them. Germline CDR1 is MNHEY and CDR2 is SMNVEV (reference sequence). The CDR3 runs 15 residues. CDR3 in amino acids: CASSLRGRDSYEQYF. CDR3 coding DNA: TGTGCCAGCAGTTTAAGGGGCCGAGACTCCTACGAGCAGTACTTC.

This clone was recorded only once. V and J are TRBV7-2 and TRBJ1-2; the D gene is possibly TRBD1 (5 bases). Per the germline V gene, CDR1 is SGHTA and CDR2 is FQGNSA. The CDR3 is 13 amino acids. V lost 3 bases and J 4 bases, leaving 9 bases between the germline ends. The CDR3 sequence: CASSLPGGYGYTF. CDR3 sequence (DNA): TGTGCCAGCAGCTTGCCCGGGGGCTATGGCTACACCTTC.

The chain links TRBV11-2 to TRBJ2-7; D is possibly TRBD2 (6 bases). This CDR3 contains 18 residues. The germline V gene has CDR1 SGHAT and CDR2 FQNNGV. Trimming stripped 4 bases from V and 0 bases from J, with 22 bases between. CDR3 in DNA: TGTGCCAGCAGCTACCGGGACTCCTTGGGGCTTAGCTCCTACGAGCAGTACTTC. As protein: CASSYRDSLGLSSYEQYF.

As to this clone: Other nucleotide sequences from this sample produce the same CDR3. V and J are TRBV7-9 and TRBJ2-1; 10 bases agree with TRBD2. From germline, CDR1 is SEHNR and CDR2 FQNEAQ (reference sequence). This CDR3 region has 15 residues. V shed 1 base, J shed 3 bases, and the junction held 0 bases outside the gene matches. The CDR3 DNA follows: TGTGCCAGCAGCTTAGGGACTAGCGGCTACAATGAGCAGTTCTTC. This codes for CASSLGTSGYNEQFF. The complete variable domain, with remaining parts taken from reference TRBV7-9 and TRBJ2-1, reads DTGVSQNPRHKITKRGQNVTFRCDPISEHNRLYWYRQTLGQGPEFLTYFQNEAQLEKSRLLSDRFSAERPKGSFSTLEIQRTEQGDSAMYLCASSLGTSGYNEQFFGPGTRLTVL.

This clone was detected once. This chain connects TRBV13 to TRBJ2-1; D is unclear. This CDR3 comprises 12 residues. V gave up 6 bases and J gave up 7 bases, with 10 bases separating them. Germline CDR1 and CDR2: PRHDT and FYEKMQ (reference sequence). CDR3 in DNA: TGTGCCAGCAGTTACAAAGAAAATGAGCAGTTCTTC. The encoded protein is CASSYKENEQFF.

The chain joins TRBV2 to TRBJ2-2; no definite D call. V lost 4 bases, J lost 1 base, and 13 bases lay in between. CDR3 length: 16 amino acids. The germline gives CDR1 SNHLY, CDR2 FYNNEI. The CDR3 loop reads CASSALTSLNTGELFF. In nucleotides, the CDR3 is TGTGCCAGCAGTGCATTAACTTCCTTGAACACCGGGGAGCTGTTTTTT.

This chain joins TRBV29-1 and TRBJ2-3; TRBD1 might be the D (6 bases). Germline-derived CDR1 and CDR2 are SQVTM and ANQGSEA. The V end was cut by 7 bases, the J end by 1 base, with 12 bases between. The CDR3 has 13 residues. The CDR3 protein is CSAHRQGTDTQYF. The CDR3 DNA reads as TGCAGCGCTCACCGACAGGGCACAGATACGCAGTATTTT.

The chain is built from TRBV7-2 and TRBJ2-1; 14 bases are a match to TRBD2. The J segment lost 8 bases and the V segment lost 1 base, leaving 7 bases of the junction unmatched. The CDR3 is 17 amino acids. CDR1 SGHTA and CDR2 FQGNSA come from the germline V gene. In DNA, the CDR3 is TGTGCCAGCAGCTTAGAGGGACTAGCGGGAGTGATCCATGAGCAGTTCTTC. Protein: CASSLEGLAGVIHEQFF.

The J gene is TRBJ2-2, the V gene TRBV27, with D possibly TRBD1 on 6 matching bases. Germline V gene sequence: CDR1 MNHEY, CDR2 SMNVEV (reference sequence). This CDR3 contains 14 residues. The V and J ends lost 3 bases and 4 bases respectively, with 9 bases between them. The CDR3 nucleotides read TGTGCCAGCAGTTTTGGACAGTCCACCGGGGAGCTGTTTTTT. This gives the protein CASSFGQSTGELFF.

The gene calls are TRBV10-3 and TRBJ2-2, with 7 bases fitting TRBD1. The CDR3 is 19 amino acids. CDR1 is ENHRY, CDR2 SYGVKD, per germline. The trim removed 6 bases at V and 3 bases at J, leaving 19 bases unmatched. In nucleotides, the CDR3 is TGTGCCATCAGCCATACAGGGGTTGTGAGCGGCGGATACACCGGGGAGCTGTTTTTT. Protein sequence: CAISHTGVVSGGYTGELFF.

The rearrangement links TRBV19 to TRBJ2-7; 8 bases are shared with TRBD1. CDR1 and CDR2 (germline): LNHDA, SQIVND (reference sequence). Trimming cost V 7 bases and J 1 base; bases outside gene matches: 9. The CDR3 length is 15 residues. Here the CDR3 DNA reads TGTGCCAGTACTCATAGACAGGGGACATCCTACGAGCAGTACTTC. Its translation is CASTHRQGTSYEQYF.

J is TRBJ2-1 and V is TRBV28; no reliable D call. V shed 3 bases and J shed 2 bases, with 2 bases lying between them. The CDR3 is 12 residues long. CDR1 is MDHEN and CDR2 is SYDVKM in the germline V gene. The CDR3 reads CASSFTYNEQFF. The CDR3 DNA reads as TGTGCCAGCAGTTTTACCTACAATGAGCAGTTCTTC.

In nucleotides, the CDR3 is TGCGCCAGCAGCTTGGATGGGGGGTCCTACACTGAAGCTTTCTTT. Its protein product is CASSLDGGSYTEAFF. The rearrangement joins TRBV5-1 to TRBJ1-1, with D possibly being TRBD1 (5 bases). Germline V gives CDR1 SGHRS, CDR2 YFSETQ. V was clipped by 0 bases and J by 3 bases, with 12 bases between them. The CDR3 runs to 15 residues.

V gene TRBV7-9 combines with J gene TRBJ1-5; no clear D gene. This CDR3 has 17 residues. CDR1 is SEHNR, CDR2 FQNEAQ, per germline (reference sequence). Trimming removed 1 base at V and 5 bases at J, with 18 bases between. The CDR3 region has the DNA TGTGCCAGCAGCTTAGGTGGCAACTATGTACTTCATCAGCCCCAGCATTTT. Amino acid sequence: CASSLGGNYVLHQPQHF.

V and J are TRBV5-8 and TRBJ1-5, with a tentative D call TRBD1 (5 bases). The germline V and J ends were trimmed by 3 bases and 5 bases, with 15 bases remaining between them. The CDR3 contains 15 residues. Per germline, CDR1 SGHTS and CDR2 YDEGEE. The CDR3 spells CASSSGLNYHQPQHF. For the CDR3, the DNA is TGTGCCAGCAGCTCGGGACTCAACTACCATCAGCCCCAGCATTTT. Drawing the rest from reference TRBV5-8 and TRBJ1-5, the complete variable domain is EAGVTQSPTHLIKTRGQQATLRCSPISGHTSVYWYQQALGLGLQFLLWYDEGEERNRGNFPPRFSGRQFPNYSSELNVNALELEDSALYLCASSSGLNYHQPQHFGDGTRLSIL.

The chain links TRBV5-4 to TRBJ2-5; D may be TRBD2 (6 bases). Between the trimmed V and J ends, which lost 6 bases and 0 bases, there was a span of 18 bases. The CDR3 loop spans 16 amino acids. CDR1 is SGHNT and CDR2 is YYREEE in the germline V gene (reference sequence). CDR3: CASIGVEGEYQETQYF. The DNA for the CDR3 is TGTGCCAGCATCGGGGTGGAGGGAGAGTACCAAGAGACCCAGTACTTC.

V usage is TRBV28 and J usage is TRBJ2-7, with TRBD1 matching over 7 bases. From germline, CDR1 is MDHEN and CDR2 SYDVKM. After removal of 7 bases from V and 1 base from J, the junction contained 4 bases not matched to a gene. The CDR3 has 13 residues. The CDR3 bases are TGTGCCAGCAACCCGGGACAGTCCTACGAGCAGTACTTC. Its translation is CASNPGQSYEQYF.

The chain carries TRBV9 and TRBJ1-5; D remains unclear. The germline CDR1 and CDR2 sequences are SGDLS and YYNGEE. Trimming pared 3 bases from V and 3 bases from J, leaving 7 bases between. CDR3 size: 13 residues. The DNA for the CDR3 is TGTGCCAGCAGCGAGGAGTACAATCAGCCCCAGCATTTT. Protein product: CASSEEYNQPQHF.

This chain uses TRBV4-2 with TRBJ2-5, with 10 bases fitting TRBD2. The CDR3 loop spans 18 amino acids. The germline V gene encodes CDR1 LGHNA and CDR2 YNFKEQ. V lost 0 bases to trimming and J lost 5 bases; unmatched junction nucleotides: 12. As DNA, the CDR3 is TGTGCCAGCAGCCAAGATCGGGGTAGCGGGGGGCTCTTTGAGACCCAGTACTTC. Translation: CASSQDRGSGGLFETQYF.

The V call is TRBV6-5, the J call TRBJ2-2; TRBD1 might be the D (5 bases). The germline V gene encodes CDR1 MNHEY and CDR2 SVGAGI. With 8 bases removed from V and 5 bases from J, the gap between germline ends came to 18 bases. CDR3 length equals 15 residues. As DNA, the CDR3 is TGTGCCAGCGGACACCTGACGTTAGGGACCGGGGAGCTGTTTTTT. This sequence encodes CASGHLTLGTGELFF.

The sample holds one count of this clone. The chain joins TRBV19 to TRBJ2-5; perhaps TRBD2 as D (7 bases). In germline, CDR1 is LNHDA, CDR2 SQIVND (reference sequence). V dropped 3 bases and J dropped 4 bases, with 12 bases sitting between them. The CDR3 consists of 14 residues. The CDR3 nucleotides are TGTGCCAGTAGTATCACGGGGGGCTCAGAGACCCAGTACTTC. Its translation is CASSITGGSETQYF.

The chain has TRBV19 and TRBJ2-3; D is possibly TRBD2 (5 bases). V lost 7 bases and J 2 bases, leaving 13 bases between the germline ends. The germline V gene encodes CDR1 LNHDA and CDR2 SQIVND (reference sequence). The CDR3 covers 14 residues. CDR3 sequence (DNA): TGTGCCAGTAAGCCAGCGGCCTCCACAGATACGCAGTATTTT. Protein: CASKPAASTDTQYF.

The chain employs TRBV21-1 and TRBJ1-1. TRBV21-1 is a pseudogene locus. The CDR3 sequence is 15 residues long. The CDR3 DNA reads TGTGCCAGCAGAAAAAAAGTCAAAAGGAGGATCGAAGCTTTCTTT. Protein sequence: CASRKKVKRRIEAFF.